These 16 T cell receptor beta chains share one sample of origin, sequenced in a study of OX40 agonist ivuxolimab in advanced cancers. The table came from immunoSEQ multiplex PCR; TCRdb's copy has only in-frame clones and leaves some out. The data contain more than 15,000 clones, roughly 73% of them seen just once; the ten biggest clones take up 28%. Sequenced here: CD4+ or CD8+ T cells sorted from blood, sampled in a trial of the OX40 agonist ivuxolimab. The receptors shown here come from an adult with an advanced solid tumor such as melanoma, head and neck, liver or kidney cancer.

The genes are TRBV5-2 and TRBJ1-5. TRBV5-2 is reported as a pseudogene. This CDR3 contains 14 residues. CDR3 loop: CASIGFWSNQPQHF. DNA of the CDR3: TGTGCCAGCATAGGGTTTTGGAGTAATCAGCCCCAGCATTTT.

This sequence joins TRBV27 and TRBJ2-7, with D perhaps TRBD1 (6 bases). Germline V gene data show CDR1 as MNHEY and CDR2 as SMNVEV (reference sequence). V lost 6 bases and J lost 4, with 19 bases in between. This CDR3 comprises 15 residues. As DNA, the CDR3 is TGTGCCAGCAGCCCCGGACAGCTGGGAAGGTACGAGCAGTACTTC. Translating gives CASSPGQLGRYEQYF.

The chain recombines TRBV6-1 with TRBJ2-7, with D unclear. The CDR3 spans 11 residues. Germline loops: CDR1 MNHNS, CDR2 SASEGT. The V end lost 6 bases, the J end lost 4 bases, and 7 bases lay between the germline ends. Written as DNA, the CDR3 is TGTGCCAGCAGGGTAGATTACGAGCAGTACTTC. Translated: CASRVDYEQYF.

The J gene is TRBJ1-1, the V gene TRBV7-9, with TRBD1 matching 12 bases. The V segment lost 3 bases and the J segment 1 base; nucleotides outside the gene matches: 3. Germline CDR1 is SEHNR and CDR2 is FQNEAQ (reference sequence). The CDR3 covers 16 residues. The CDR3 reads CASSFGTGGPNTEAFF. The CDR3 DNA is TGTGCCAGCAGCTTCGGGACAGGGGGCCCGAACACTGAAGCTTTCTTT.

In DNA form, the CDR3 reads TGCGCCAGCAGCCATACCGACAGGGCAGGCTACACCTTC. It codes for CASSHTDRAGYTF. The rearrangement joins TRBV4-1 to TRBJ1-2; 7 nucleotides line up with TRBD1. V was clipped by 3 bases and J by 8 bases; unmatched bases: 6. Germline CDR1 and CDR2: MGHRA and YSYEKL. The CDR3 extends over 13 amino acids.

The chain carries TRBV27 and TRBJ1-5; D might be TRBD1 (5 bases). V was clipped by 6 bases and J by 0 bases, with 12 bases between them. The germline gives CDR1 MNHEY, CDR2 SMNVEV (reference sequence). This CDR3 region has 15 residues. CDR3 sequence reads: CASSPGTGSNQPQHF. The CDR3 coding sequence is TGTGCCAGCAGCCCCGGTACAGGTAGCAATCAGCCCCAGCATTTT.

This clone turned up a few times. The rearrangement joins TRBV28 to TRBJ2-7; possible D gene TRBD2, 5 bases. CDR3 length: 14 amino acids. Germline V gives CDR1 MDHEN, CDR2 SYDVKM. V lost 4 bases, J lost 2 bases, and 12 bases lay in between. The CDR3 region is CASSSVANPYEQYF. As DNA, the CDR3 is TGTGCCAGCAGTTCTGTAGCGAACCCCTACGAGCAGTACTTC. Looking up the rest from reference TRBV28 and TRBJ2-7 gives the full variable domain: DVKVTQSSRYLVKRTGEKVFLECVQDMDHENMFWYRQDPGLGLRLIYFSYDVKMKEKGDIPEGYSVSREKKERFSLILESASTNQTSMYLCASSSVANPYEQYFGPGTRLTVT.

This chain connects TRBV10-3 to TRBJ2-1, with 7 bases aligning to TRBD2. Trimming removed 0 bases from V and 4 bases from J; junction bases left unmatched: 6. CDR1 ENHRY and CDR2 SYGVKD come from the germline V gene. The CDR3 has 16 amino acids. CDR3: CAISESGGSIYNEQFF. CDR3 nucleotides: TGTGCCATCAGTGAGTCGGGCGGGAGTATTTACAATGAGCAGTTCTTC.

The DNA for the CDR3 is TGTGCCAGCAGCTTGGGGGGCAGCAATGAGCAGTTCTTC. Its translation: CASSLGGSNEQFF. The chain combines TRBV5-6 with TRBJ2-1, with D perhaps matching TRBD1 (5 bases). The germline V and J ends were trimmed by 0 bases and 6 bases, with 7 bases remaining between them. Germline V CDR1 and CDR2: SGHDT, YYEEEE. This CDR3 spans 13 amino acids. Complete variable domain (other parts from reference TRBV5-6 and TRBJ2-1): DAGVTQSPTHLIKTRGQQVTLRCSPKSGHDTVSWYQQALGQGPQFIFQYYEEEERQRGNFPDRFSGHQFPNYSSELNVNALLLGDSALYLCASSLGGSNEQFFGPGTRLTVL.

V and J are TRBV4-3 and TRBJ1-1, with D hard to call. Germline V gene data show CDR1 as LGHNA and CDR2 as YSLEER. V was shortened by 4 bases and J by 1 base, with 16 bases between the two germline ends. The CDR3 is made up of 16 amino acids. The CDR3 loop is CASSPQTLGENTEAFF. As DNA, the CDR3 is TGCGCCAGCAGCCCACAAACCCTCGGAGAGAACACTGAAGCTTTCTTT.

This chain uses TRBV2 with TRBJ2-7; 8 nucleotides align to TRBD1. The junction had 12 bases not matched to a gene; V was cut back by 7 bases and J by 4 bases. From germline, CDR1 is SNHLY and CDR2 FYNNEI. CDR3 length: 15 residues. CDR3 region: CASIPRTGTTYEQYF. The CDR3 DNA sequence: TGTGCCAGCATTCCTCGGACAGGGACCACGTACGAGCAGTACTTC.

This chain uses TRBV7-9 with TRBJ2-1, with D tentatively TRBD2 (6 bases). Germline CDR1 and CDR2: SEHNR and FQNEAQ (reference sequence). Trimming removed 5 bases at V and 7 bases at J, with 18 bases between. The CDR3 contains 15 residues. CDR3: CASSLDWGGGNEQFF. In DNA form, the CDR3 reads TGTGCCAGCAGCCTTGACTGGGGAGGAGGGAATGAGCAGTTCTTC.

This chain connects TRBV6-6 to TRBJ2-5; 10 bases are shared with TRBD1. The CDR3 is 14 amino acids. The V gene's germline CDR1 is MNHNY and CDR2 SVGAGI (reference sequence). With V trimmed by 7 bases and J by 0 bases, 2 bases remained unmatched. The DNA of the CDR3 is TGTGCCAGCATGGGACAGGGGTACCAAGAGACCCAGTACTTC. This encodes CASMGQGYQETQYF.

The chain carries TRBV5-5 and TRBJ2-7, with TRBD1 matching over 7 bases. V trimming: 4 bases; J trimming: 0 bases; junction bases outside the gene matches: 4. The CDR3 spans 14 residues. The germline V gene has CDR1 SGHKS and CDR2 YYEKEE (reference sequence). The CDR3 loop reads CASSRTGPSYEQYF. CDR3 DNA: TGTGCCAGCAGCAGGACAGGCCCCTCCTACGAGCAGTACTTC.

The CDR3 sequence is CASSNSDRDRRSNEQFF. CDR3 coding DNA: TGTGCCAGCAGCAACTCGGACCGGGACAGACGCTCCAATGAGCAGTTCTTC. The chain couples TRBV13 to TRBJ2-1, with 7 bases lining up with TRBD1. The CDR3 runs 17 residues. After removal of 5 bases from V and 6 bases from J, the junction contained 16 bases not matched to a gene. Germline CDR1 reads PRHDT; CDR2 reads FYEKMQ (reference sequence).

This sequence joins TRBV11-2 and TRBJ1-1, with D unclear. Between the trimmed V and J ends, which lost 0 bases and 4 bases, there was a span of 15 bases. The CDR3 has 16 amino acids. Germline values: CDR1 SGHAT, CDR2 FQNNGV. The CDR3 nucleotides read TGTGCCAGCAGCTTAGATCTGCTGGTGGGGAGCACTGAAGCTTTCTTT. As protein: CASSLDLLVGSTEAFF.